The present TCR beta chain was sequenced within a study of cytomegalovirus exposure and HLA in healthy donors. The germline gives CDR1 MNHEY, CDR2 SMNVEV (reference sequence). Trimming took 7 bases from V and 4 from J, leaving 17 bases between them. CDR3 size: 15 residues. At sampling all donors were nominally healthy, likely with unrecorded immune exposures. This clone has only a few counts. Its antigen is not known. Findings and limits, study-wide: Later analysis associated a missense DCLRE1C variant with TCR beta V- and J-gene trimming.

13 Jbeta primers and 60 Vbeta primers were used for the PCR. TCRdb's table, derived via immunoSEQ multiplex PCR, lists solely in-frame clones and lacks some. The table records roughly 180,000 clones, approximately 79% of them present only once. Sequencing input: PBMCs. The J gene is TRBJ2-1, the V gene TRBV27; a possible D gene is TRBD2 (6 bases). The source is a girl under 18 in good health and CMV-seropositive. The CDR3 DNA reads as TGTGCCAGCATGCCCCTGGGGCTAGCGTACAATGAGCAGTTCTTC. Its translation is CASMPLGLAYNEQFF.